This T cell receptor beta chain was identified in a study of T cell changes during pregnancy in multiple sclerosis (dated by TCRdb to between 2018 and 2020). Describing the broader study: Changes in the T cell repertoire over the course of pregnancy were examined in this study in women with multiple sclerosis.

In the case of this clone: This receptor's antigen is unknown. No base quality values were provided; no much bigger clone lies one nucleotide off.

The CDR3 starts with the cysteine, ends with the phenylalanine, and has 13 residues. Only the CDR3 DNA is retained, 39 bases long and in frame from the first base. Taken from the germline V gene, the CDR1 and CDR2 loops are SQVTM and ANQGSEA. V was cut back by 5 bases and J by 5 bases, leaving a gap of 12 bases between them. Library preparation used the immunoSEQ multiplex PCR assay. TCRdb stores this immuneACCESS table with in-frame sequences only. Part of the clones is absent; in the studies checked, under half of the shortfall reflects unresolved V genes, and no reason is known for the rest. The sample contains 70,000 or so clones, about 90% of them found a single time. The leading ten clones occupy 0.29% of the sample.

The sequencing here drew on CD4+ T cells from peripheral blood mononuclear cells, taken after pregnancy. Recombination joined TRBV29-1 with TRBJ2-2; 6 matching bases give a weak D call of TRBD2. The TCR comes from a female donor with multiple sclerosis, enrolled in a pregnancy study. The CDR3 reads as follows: CSVWRVGTGELFF. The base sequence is TGCAGCGTTTGGAGGGTTGGGACCGGGGAGCTGTTTTTT.